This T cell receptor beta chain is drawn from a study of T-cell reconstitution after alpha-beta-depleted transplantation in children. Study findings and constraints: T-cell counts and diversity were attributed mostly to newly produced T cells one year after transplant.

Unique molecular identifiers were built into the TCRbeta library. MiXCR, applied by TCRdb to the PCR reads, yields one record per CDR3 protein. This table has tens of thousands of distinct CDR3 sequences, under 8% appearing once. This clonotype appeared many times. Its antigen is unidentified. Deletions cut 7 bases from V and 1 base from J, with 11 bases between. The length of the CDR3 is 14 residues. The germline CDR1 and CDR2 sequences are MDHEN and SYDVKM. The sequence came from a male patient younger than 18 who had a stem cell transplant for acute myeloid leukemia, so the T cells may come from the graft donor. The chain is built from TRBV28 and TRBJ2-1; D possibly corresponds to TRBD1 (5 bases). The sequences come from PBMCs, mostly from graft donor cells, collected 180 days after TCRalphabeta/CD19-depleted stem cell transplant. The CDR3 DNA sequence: TGTGCCAGCATGGGCCAGGGTTCCTACAATGAGCAGTTCTTC. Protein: CASMGQGSYNEQFF.